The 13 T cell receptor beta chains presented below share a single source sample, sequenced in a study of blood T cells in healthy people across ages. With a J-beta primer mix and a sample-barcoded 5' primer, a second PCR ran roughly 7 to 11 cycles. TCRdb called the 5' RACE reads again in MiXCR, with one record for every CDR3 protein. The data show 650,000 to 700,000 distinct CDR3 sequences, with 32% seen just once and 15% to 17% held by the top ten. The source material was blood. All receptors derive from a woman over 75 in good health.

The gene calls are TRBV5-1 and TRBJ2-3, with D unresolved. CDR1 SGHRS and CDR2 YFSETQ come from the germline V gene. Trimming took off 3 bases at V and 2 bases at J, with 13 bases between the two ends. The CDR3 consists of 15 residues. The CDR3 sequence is CASSSWITTTDTQYF. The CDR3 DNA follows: TGCGCCAGCAGCTCCTGGATTACCACCACAGATACGCAGTATTTT. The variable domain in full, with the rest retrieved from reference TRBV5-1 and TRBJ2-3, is KAGVTQTPRYLIKTRGQQVTLSCSPISGHRSVSWYQQTPGQGLQFLFEYFSETQRNKGNFPGRFSGRQFSNSRSEMNVSTLELGDSALYLCASSSWITTTDTQYFGPGTRLTVL.

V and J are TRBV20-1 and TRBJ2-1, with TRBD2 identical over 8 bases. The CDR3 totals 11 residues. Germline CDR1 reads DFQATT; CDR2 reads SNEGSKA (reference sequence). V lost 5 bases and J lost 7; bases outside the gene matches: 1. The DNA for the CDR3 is TGCAGTGCTTTAGCGGGGAATGAGCAGTTCTTC. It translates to CSALAGNEQFF.

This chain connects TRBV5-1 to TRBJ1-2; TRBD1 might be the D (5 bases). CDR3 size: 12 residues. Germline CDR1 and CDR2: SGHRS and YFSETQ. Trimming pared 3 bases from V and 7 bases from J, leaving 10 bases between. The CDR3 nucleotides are TGCGCCAGCAGCTGGAACAGGCTTGGCTACACCTTC. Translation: CASSWNRLGYTF.

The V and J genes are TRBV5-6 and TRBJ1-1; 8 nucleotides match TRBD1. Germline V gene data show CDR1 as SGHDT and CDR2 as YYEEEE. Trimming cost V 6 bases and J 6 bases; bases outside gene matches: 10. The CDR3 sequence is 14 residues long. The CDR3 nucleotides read TGTGCCAGCAAAGGACAGGGTGAAGGTTCTGAAGCTTTCTTT. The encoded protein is CASKGQGEGSEAFF. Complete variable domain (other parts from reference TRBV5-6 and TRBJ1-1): DAGVTQSPTHLIKTRGQQVTLRCSPKSGHDTVSWYQQALGQGPQFIFQYYEEEERQRGNFPDRFSGHQFPNYSSELNVNALLLGDSALYLCASKGQGEGSEAFFGQGTRLTVV.

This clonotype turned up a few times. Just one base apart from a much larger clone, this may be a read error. The CDR3 region has the DNA TGCGCCGGCAGCTTGGATCCGGGGGGGCCCTACAATGAGCAGTTCTTC. Its translation is CAGSLDPGGPYNEQFF. The chain recombines TRBV5-1 with TRBJ2-1; 8 nucleotides match TRBD2. CDR1 and CDR2 (germline): SGHRS, YFSETQ. CDR3 size: 16 residues. The full variable domain, rest sourced from reference TRBV5-1 and TRBJ2-1, is KAGVTQTPRYLIKTRGQQVTLSCSPISGHRSVSWYQQTPGQGLQFLFEYFSETQRNKGNFPGRFSGRQFSNSRSEMNVSTLELGDSALYLCAGSLDPGGPYNEQFFGPGTRLTVL.

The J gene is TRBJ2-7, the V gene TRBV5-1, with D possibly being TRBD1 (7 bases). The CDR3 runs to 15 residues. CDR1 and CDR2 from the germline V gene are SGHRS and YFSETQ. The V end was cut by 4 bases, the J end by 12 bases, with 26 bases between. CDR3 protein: CASSASQGREETLYF. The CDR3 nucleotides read TGCGCCAGCAGCGCATCACAGGGGCGGGAAGAGACCCTGTACTTC. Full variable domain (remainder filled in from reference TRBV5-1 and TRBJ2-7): KAGVTQTPRYLIKTRGQQVTLSCSPISGHRSVSWYQQTPGQGLQFLFEYFSETQRNKGNFPGRFSGRQFSNSRSEMNVSTLELGDSALYLCASSASQGREETLYFGPGTRLTVT.

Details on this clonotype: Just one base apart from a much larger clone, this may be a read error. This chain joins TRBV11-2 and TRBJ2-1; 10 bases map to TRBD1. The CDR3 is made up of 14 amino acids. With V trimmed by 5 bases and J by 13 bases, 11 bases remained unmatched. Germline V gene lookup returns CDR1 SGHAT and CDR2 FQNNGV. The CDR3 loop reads CASSRTGGVETQFF. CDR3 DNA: TGTGCCAGCAGCCGGACAGGGGGGGTGGAGACCCAGTTCTTC.

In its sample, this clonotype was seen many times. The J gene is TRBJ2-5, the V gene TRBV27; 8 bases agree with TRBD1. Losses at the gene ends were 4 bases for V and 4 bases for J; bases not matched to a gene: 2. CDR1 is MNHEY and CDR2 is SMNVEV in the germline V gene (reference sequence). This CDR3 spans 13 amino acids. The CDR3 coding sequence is TGTGCCAGCAGTTACGGACAGGGAGAGACCCAGTACTTC. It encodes CASSYGQGETQYF.

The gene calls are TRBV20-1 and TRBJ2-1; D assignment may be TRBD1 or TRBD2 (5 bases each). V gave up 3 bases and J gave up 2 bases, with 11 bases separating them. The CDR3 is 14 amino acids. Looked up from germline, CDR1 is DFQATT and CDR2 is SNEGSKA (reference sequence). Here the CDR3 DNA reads TGCAGTGCTAGCTTGGGGACCGCCTACAATGAGCAGTTCTTC. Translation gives CSASLGTAYNEQFF.

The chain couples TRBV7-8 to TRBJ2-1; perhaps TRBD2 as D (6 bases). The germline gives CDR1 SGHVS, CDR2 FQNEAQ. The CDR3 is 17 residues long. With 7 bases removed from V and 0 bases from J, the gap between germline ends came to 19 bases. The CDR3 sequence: CASTFLEGDTSYNEQFF. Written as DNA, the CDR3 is TGTGCCAGCACCTTTCTGGAGGGAGACACCTCCTACAATGAGCAGTTCTTC.

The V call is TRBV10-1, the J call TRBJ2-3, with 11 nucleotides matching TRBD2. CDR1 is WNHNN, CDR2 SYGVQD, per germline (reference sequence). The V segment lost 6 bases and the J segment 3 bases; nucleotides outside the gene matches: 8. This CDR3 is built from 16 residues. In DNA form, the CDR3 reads TGCGCCAGCAGAGACGGTAGGACTAGCGGGACAGATACGCAGTATTTT. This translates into CASRDGRTSGTDTQYF.

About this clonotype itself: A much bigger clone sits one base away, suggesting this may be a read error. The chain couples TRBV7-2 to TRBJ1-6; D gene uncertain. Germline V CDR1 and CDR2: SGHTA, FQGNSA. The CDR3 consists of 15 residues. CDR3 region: CANSLGWASDSPLHF. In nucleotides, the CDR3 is TGTGCCAACAGCTTAGGATGGGCCTCGGATTCACCCCTCCACTTT.

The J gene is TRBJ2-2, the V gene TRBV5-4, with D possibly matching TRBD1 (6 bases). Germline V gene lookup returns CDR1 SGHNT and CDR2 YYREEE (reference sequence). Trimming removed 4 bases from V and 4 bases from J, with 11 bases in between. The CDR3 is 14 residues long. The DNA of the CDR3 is TGTGCCAGCAGCCGTACAGGGATCACCGGGGAGCTGTTTTTT. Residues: CASSRTGITGELFF.